These 8 T cell receptor beta chains were all obtained from the same sample, sequenced in a study of shared clonotypes between healthy human individuals. Only in-frame clones appear in the TCRdb table, and some are missing; sequencing was by immunoSEQ multiplex PCR. The sample yields some 1.5 million clones, roughly 97% seen once. The sequencing sample was made of naive CD4+ T cells sorted from blood. The subset is: CD45RA+ positively selected. These receptors were collected from a man in his thirties or forties in good health.

The chain combines TRBV6-1 with TRBJ1-1; D might be TRBD1 (6 bases). The V and J ends lost 2 bases and 7 bases respectively, with 17 bases between them. The length of the CDR3 is 15 residues. Germline V CDR1 and CDR2: MNHNS, SASEGT. The CDR3 here is CASSEWTAVGGEAFF. In DNA, the CDR3 is TGTGCCAGCAGTGAATGGACAGCGGTGGGGGGTGAAGCTTTCTTT.

The genes are TRBV28 and TRBJ2-5; 12 nucleotides align to TRBD2. V lost 5 bases, J lost 2 bases, and 3 bases stayed unmatched. CDR1 and CDR2 from the germline V gene are MDHEN and SYDVKM. This CDR3 contains 15 residues. The CDR3 sequence is CASSGTSGSQETQYF. The CDR3 DNA reads as TGTGCCAGCAGTGGGACTAGCGGGTCTCAAGAGACCCAGTACTTC.

CDR3 sequence: CASSHGDRAYGYTF. The CDR3, as DNA: TGCGCCAGCAGTCACGGAGACAGGGCCTATGGCTACACCTTC. The chain recombines TRBV4-3 with TRBJ1-2; 7 bases are shared with TRBD1. Trimming cost V 6 bases and J 4 bases; bases outside gene matches: 8. The CDR3 has 14 residues. Germline V gene sequence: CDR1 LGHNA, CDR2 YSLEER.

Only one count was recorded for this clone. The chain joins TRBV5-1 to TRBJ2-3; either TRBD1 or TRBD2 may supply D (6 bases each). Trimming shortened V by 6 bases and J by 3 bases, and 14 bases separated the two germline ends. Germline CDR1 is SGHRS and CDR2 is YFSETQ. The CDR3 length is 14 residues. The CDR3 sequence: CASTPGAGTDTQYF. The DNA for the CDR3 is TGCGCCAGCACCCCGGGGGCTGGTACAGATACGCAGTATTTT.

The chain uses TRBV18 and TRBJ2-2; maybe TRBD1 (6 bases). The CDR3 has 17 residues. V dropped 1 base and J dropped 1 base, with 13 bases sitting between them. CDR1 KGHSH and CDR2 LQKENI come from the germline V gene. The CDR3 DNA reads TGTGCCAGCTCACCACTTATCGGACAGAGGAACACCGGGGAGCTGTTTTTT. Amino acid sequence: CASSPLIGQRNTGELFF.

This chain links TRBV6-1 with TRBJ1-1; 8 bases match TRBD1. Germline CDR1 reads MNHNS; CDR2 reads SASEGT. This CDR3 has 15 amino acids. The J segment lost 4 bases and the V segment lost 8 bases, leaving 12 bases of the junction unmatched. In nucleotides, the CDR3 is TGTGCCAGCCCTGACAGGGGAGCGAAAAGCACTGAAGCTTTCTTT. Amino acid sequence: CASPDRGAKSTEAFF.

As regards this clone: The sample holds other DNA sequences that translate to the same CDR3. The chain uses TRBV5-4 and TRBJ2-7; D could derive from TRBD1 or TRBD2 (5 bases each). The CDR3 length is 14 residues. Germline CDR1 is SGHNT and CDR2 is YYREEE (reference sequence). V dropped 4 bases and J dropped 2 bases, with 13 bases sitting between them. DNA of the CDR3: TGTGCCAGCAGCCTTTCGGGACGGGCCTACGAGCAGTACTTC. Translated: CASSLSGRAYEQYF.

This clone was found once. This sequence joins TRBV6-1 and TRBJ1-5; D unresolved. Germline V gene data show CDR1 as MNHNS and CDR2 as SASEGT. V shed 2 bases and J shed 5 bases, with 10 bases lying between them. The CDR3 runs 14 residues. CDR3 bases: TGTGCCAGCAGTGAAAACAGTTCTGATCAGCCCCAGCATTTT. It specifies CASSENSSDQPQHF.